The 8 T cell receptor beta chains in this list originate from one sample, sequenced in a study of cytomegalovirus exposure and HLA in healthy donors. PCR involved 60 Vbeta and 13 Jbeta primers. The method was immunoSEQ multiplex PCR; TCRdb's version includes in-frame clones alone and lacks a portion of them. The sample yields fewer than 150,000 clones, around 80% seen once. Material for sequencing was PBMCs. The receptors stem from a young man in good health.

This clone was counted once. The chain is built from TRBV7-3 and TRBJ2-1; TRBD1 matches 7 bases. J gave up 5 bases and V 3 bases, and 7 bases lay outside the gene matches. The CDR3 is 15 amino acids. Germline lookup yields CDR1 SGHTA and CDR2 FQGTGA. The CDR3 sequence: CASSFGDRLNNEQFF. CDR3 bases: TGTGCCAGCAGCTTCGGGGACAGACTCAACAATGAGCAGTTCTTC.

The CDR3 DNA reads as TGCGCCAGCAGTGATGGGGCGGGAGCCGGAGAGACCCAGTACTTC. Protein product: CASSDGAGAGETQYF. The V and J genes are TRBV10-1 and TRBJ2-5; the match to TRBD2 covers 7 bases. The CDR3 totals 15 residues. Germline-derived CDR1 and CDR2 are WNHNN and SYGVQD (reference sequence). V gave up 3 bases and J gave up 4 bases; unmatched junction bases: 8.

The table lists this clone with many counts. The rearrangement uses TRBV4-2 and TRBJ2-6; 7 bases are a match to TRBD2. The CDR3 length is 16 residues. Per germline, CDR1 LGHNA and CDR2 YNFKEQ. The junction had 5 bases not matched to a gene; V was cut back by 3 bases and J by 3 bases. In DNA, the CDR3 is TGTGCCAGCAGCCAGAAAAGCGGGATTGGGGCCAACGTCCTGACTTTC. As protein: CASSQKSGIGANVLTF.

The V call is TRBV7-3, the J call TRBJ2-7, with D possibly matching TRBD1 (5 bases). Trimming took 5 bases from V and 6 from J, leaving 11 bases between them. The CDR3 sequence is 12 residues long. Germline assignment: CDR1 SGHTA and CDR2 FQGTGA. Here the CDR3 reads CASSLGRGEQYF. DNA for the CDR3: TGTGCCAGCAGCCTAGGAAGGGGCGAGCAGTACTTC.

This clone was counted once. The V call is TRBV28, the J call TRBJ1-5; 10 bases are shared with TRBD1. CDR1 and CDR2 (germline): MDHEN, SYDVKM. CDR3 length equals 15 residues. V was clipped by 6 bases and J by 5 bases; unmatched bases: 7. Here the CDR3 DNA reads TGTGCCAGCAGGAGGGGGGACAGGGGCGATCAGCCCCAGCATTTT. Translated, it gives CASRRGDRGDQPQHF.

This clone has only one observation. The chain employs TRBV7-9 and TRBJ1-1; D gene unclear. The CDR3 extends over 14 amino acids. The germline gives CDR1 SEHNR, CDR2 FQNEAQ (reference sequence). V was trimmed by 1 base and J by 0 bases, leaving 6 bases between them. CDR3: CASSLGHLNTEAFF. As DNA, the CDR3 is TGTGCCAGCAGCTTAGGACACTTGAACACTGAAGCTTTCTTT.

A word on this clone: A much larger clone lies a single base off, so this may be a read error. The chain recombines TRBV27 with TRBJ1-5, with D tentatively TRBD1 (5 bases). The CDR3 is made up of 14 amino acids. Germline assignment: CDR1 MNHEY and CDR2 SMNVEV (reference sequence). V lost 6 bases and J lost 1, with 10 bases in between. The CDR3 DNA follows: TGTGCCAGCAGCCAGGGTTGGAGCAATCAGCCCCAGCATTTT. Its translation: CASSQGWSNQPQHF.

This chain uses TRBV27 with TRBJ2-5; TRBD2 matches at 9 bases. This CDR3 comprises 16 residues. Trimming at V came to 5 bases and at J to 5 bases, leaving 12 bases not matched to a gene. Germline CDR1 reads MNHEY; CDR2 reads SMNVEV (reference sequence). Here the CDR3 DNA reads TGTGCCAGCAGTCCGCCGTCGGTTAGCGGGAGTGAGACCCAGTACTTC. The encoded protein is CASSPPSVSGSETQYF.